The next 23 T cell receptor beta chains were all read from a single sample in a study of blood T cell repertoires in COVID-19 (TCRdb year 2020). The library relied on the immunoSEQ multiplex PCR assay. The table was pulled from immuneACCESS by TCRdb, which kept in-frame rearrangements only. Such tables lose some clones; where checked, under half of the loss comes from unresolved V genes, and the rest has no known cause. The sample contains a few hundred thousand clones, around 80% of them found a single time. Clones ranked in the top ten supply under 5.5% of the sample. Sequencing input: peripheral blood. Receptors originate from a man in his fifties or sixties with acute or convalescent COVID-19.

The chain couples TRBV6-6 to TRBJ2-2; 7 nucleotides line up with TRBD1. CDR3 length: 13 amino acids. The trim removed 6 bases at V and 9 bases at J, leaving 7 bases unmatched. Germline V gives CDR1 MNHNY, CDR2 SVGAGI (reference sequence). CDR3 sequence reads: CASSNTGDRELFF. The DNA of the CDR3 is TGTGCCAGCAGCAACACAGGGGACAGGGAGCTGTTTTTT.

This chain connects TRBV19 to TRBJ2-3; a weak D match, TRBD2 (6 bases). Trimming took off 2 bases at V and 2 bases at J, with 14 bases between the two ends. CDR3 length: 16 residues. The V gene's germline CDR1 is LNHDA and CDR2 SQIVND (reference sequence). The chain's CDR3 is CASSISPGAHTDTQYF. The CDR3 region has the DNA TGTGCCAGTAGTATAAGTCCGGGAGCTCACACAGATACGCAGTATTTT.

This sequence joins TRBV25-1 and TRBJ1-3; 8 bases are a match to TRBD1. J gave up 2 bases and V 3 bases, and 6 bases lay outside the gene matches. The CDR3 runs to 16 residues. Germline CDR1 MGHDK, CDR2 SYGVNS. The CDR3 DNA is TGTGCCAGCAGTGAGTACAGGGGGGGCCCTGGAAACACCATATATTTT. Amino acid sequence: CASSEYRGGPGNTIYF.

The rearrangement joins TRBV27 to TRBJ2-3; D possibly corresponds to TRBD2 (6 bases). Trimming cost V 6 bases and J 0 bases, with 16 bases left between them. This CDR3 spans 16 amino acids. Germline loops: CDR1 MNHEY, CDR2 SMNVEV (reference sequence). Here the CDR3 reads CASRPSRGGSTDTQYF. CDR3 nucleotides: TGTGCCAGCAGGCCCTCTAGGGGAGGTAGCACAGATACGCAGTATTTT.

V usage is TRBV30 and J usage is TRBJ1-3, with D unclear. The length of the CDR3 is 16 residues. Looked up from germline, CDR1 is GTSNPN and CDR2 is SVGIG (reference sequence). V was pared by 0 bases and J by 3 bases, with 15 bases between. The CDR3 sequence: CAWSVLGARRGNTIYF. The CDR3 nucleotides are TGTGCCTGGAGTGTACTGGGAGCGAGGCGTGGAAACACCATATATTTT.

The gene calls are TRBV5-6 and TRBJ2-3; 9 bases are shared with TRBD2. The CDR3 totals 16 residues. V lost 7 bases, J lost 3 bases, and 12 bases stayed unmatched. Germline CDR1 SGHDT, CDR2 YYEEEE. In DNA, the CDR3 is TGTGCCAGCTCGCCCGGGACTAGCTTCTGGACAGATACGCAGTATTTT. Translated: CASSPGTSFWTDTQYF.

This chain links TRBV3-1 (or the pseudogene TRBV3-2) with TRBJ1-1; TRBD1 matches 7 bases. Germline assignment: CDR1 LGHDT and CDR2 YNNKEL (reference sequence). V was pared by 9 bases and J by 3 bases, with 13 bases of the junction left unmatched. This CDR3 comprises 15 residues. CDR3 protein: CARPLREQGDTEAFF. The CDR3 DNA is TGTGCCAGACCCCTAAGGGAGCAGGGGGACACTGAAGCTTTCTTT.

The V gene is TRBV7-9, the J gene TRBJ2-7; possibly TRBD2 for D (5 bases). Germline-derived CDR1 and CDR2 are SEHNR and FQNEAQ (reference sequence). V was shortened by 2 bases and J by 1 base, with 18 bases between the two germline ends. CDR3 length: 17 residues. CDR3 protein: CASSLSSGISGSYEQYF. CDR3 sequence (DNA): TGTGCCAGCAGCTTAAGCTCCGGGATTTCGGGATCCTACGAGCAGTACTTC.

The V call is TRBV7-9, the J call TRBJ1-1; D is possibly TRBD1 (5 bases). CDR3 length: 15 residues. Looked up from germline, CDR1 is SEHNR and CDR2 is FQNEAQ (reference sequence). The V end was cut by 5 bases, the J end by 0 bases, with 13 bases between. This CDR3 reads CASSRVGGMNTEAFF. CDR3 DNA: TGTGCCAGCAGCCGGGTGGGGGGAATGAACACTGAAGCTTTCTTT.

This clone was detected a few times. The chain uses TRBV5-1 and TRBJ2-7; possibly TRBD1 for D (6 bases). CDR1 SGHRS and CDR2 YFSETQ come from the germline V gene. V lost 4 bases and J lost 3, with 14 bases in between. The CDR3 runs 14 residues. The chain's CDR3 is CASSPLTGSYEQYF. The CDR3, as DNA: TGCGCCAGCAGCCCCCTGACAGGAAGCTACGAGCAGTACTTC.

V usage is TRBV5-4 and J usage is TRBJ1-2, with D uncertain. Deletions cut 0 bases from V and 5 bases from J, with 8 bases between. CDR1 and CDR2 (germline): SGHNT, YYREEE (reference sequence). This CDR3 has 13 amino acids. CDR3 sequence: CASSLELGYGYTF. The CDR3 bases are TGTGCCAGCAGCTTGGAGCTAGGATATGGCTACACCTTC. The full variable domain, completed using reference TRBV5-4 and TRBJ1-2, is ETGVTQSPTHLIKTRGQQVTLRCSSQSGHNTVSWYQQALGQGPQFIFQYYREEENGRGNFPPRFSGLQFPNYSSELNVNALELDDSALYLCASSLELGYGYTFGSGTRLTVV.

This clone was seen a single time. This chain uses TRBV3-1 (or the pseudogene TRBV3-2) with TRBJ2-2; no reliable D call. Trimming removed 4 bases at V and 1 base at J, with 10 bases between. CDR1 is LGHDT, CDR2 YNNKEL, per germline (reference sequence). The CDR3 covers 15 residues. This CDR3 is CASSPRNRNTGELFF. The CDR3 nucleotides are TGTGCCAGCAGCCCAAGGAACAGGAACACCGGGGAGCTGTTTTTT.

The chain joins TRBV6-5 to TRBJ2-5, with a possible D match to TRBD2 (6 bases). Trimming took 4 bases from V and 2 from J, leaving 8 bases between them. Germline V lookup: CDR1 MNHEY, CDR2 SVGAGI. The CDR3 has 13 residues. CDR3 bases: TGTGCCAGCAGTTGGGCGGGACAAGAGACCCAGTACTTC. It codes for CASSWAGQETQYF.

The chain has TRBV25-1 and TRBJ2-7, with D perhaps TRBD2 (7 bases). CDR1 and CDR2 (germline): MGHDK, SYGVNS. This CDR3 region has 13 residues. Deletions cut 9 bases from V and 4 bases from J, with 16 bases between. In DNA form, the CDR3 reads TGTGCCAGATCGGGGGGCGCGGGGTACGAGCAGTACTTC. This translates into CARSGGAGYEQYF.

The J gene is TRBJ2-2, the V gene TRBV5-1, with D perhaps matching TRBD2 (5 bases). V was pared by 2 bases and J by 0 bases, with 11 bases between. Germline V gene data show CDR1 as SGHRS and CDR2 as YFSETQ. The CDR3 extends over 16 amino acids. The CDR3 protein is CASSLSGRANTGELFF. DNA for the CDR3: TGCGCCAGCAGCTTAAGCGGCAGAGCGAACACCGGGGAGCTGTTTTTT.

The V and J genes are TRBV7-3 and TRBJ2-1, with D maybe TRBD1 (6 bases). Trimming stripped 2 bases from V and 11 bases from J, with 25 bases between. Germline V CDR1 and CDR2: SGHTA, FQGTGA. This CDR3 comprises 17 residues. The CDR3 DNA reads TGTGCCAGCAGCTTATATCGAGCCGAGACAGGAGCCCTAAAGCAGTTCTTC. Translated, it gives CASSLYRAETGALKQFF. The complete variable domain, with remaining parts taken from reference TRBV7-3 and TRBJ2-1, reads GAGVSQTPSNKVTEKGKYVELRCDPISGHTALYWYRQSLGQGPEFLIYFQGTGAADDSGLPNDRFFAVRPEGSVSTLKIQRTERGDSAVYLCASSLYRAETGALKQFFGPGTRLTVL.

This clone was detected once. V usage is TRBV29-1 and J usage is TRBJ2-7; possible D gene TRBD1, 5 bases. V gave up 5 bases and J gave up 4 bases, with 15 bases separating them. The CDR3 is 13 residues long. CDR1 SQVTM and CDR2 ANQGSEA come from the germline V gene. The CDR3 loop is CSVSTGVQYEQYF. CDR3 DNA: TGCAGCGTTTCCACAGGCGTACAGTACGAGCAGTACTTC.

The V call is TRBV11-2, the J call TRBJ1-2; a possible D gene is TRBD1 (5 bases). Germline V gives CDR1 SGHAT, CDR2 FQNNGV. CDR3 length: 17 residues. Between the trimmed V and J ends, which lost 0 bases and 7 bases, there was a span of 21 bases. The DNA of the CDR3 is TGTGCCAGCAGCTTAGAATTTGCAGGGCTTGGCATGTCTGGCTACACCTTC. Protein product: CASSLEFAGLGMSGYTF.

This chain joins TRBV3-1 (or the pseudogene TRBV3-2) and TRBJ2-1; 13 bases match TRBD2. The CDR3 totals 18 residues. J lost 7 bases, V lost 1 base, and 10 bases had no gene match. CDR1 and CDR2 (germline): LGHDT, YNNKEL (reference sequence). The CDR3 nucleotides read TGTGCCAGCAGCCAAGTAAAACTAGCGGGGGGGGTTGGGAATGAGCAGTTCTTC. This sequence encodes CASSQVKLAGGVGNEQFF.

The chain recombines TRBV5-4 with TRBJ2-7, with D perhaps matching TRBD1 (6 bases). The CDR3 length is 15 residues. Deletions cut 2 bases from V and 1 base from J, with 13 bases between. The germline gives CDR1 SGHNT, CDR2 YYREEE (reference sequence). CDR3 sequence reads: CASSLLGTSSYEQYF. The CDR3 region has the DNA TGTGCCAGCAGCTTACTCGGGACAAGTTCCTACGAGCAGTACTTC.

The chain couples TRBV19 to TRBJ1-1; TRBD1 matches at 9 bases. The CDR3 runs to 14 residues. Germline values: CDR1 LNHDA, CDR2 SQIVND (reference sequence). V was pared by 6 bases and J by 6 bases, with 8 bases of the junction left unmatched. In DNA form, the CDR3 reads TGTGCCAGTAGGGAGGGACAGGGTTTAGCTGAAGCTTTCTTT. It codes for CASREGQGLAEAFF.

This chain connects TRBV7-2 to TRBJ2-3, with D hard to call. CDR1 is SGHTA, CDR2 FQGNSA, per germline. This CDR3 has 14 residues. Trimming took 1 base from V and 4 from J, leaving 9 bases between them. The CDR3 DNA is TGTGCCAGCAGCTTAGGGCAGGCTCCAGATACGCAGTATTTT. Amino acid sequence: CASSLGQAPDTQYF.

The sample holds one count of this clone. The genes are TRBV6-6 and TRBJ2-2, with D unclear. V was cut by 2 bases and J by 3 bases, with 10 bases left in between. This CDR3 region has 15 residues. The germline V gene has CDR1 MNHNY and CDR2 SVGAGI (reference sequence). In DNA form, the CDR3 reads TGTGCCAGCAGTTACGTGTTCGAGTACACCGGGGAGCTGTTTTTT. Amino acid sequence: CASSYVFEYTGELFF.